This TCR beta chain was sequenced during a study of T-cell reconstitution after alpha-beta-depleted transplantation in children. The germline gives CDR1 KGHSH, CDR2 LQKENI. V lost 1 base to trimming and J lost 7 bases; unmatched junction nucleotides: 6. The CDR3 spans 15 residues. Unique molecular identifiers were incorporated into the prepared TCRbeta library. TCRdb reprocessed the PCR reads via MiXCR and lists one record per CDR3 protein. The sample shows about 540,000 distinct CDR3 sequences, around 27% of them seen only once. Study findings and constraints: T-cell counts and diversity at one year following transplant were attributed mainly to newly produced T cells. Day-60 TCRbeta diversity that was high in some patients was derived from surviving recipient T cells and thymic progenitors. In patients about two months after transplant, alpha-beta T cells reportedly arose from several hundred expanded graft clones.

As for this clonotype: Its antigen is unknown.

The gene calls are TRBV18 and TRBJ2-2, with 7 bases fitting TRBD1. Sequences were derived from PBMCs, sampled before TCRalphabeta/CD19-depleted stem cell transplant. This clonotype originated in a boy under two years old with Wiskott-Aldrich syndrome, due to receive a stem cell transplant. This CDR3 is CASSPRQGGIGELFF. The CDR3 DNA follows: TGTGCCAGCTCACCACGACAGGGTGGTATCGGGGAGCTGTTTTTT. Variable domain in full (rest from reference TRBV18 and TRBJ2-2): NAGVMQNPRHLVRRRGQEARLRCSPMKGHSHVYWYRQLPEEGLKFMVYLQKENIIDESGMPKERFSAEFPKEGPSILRIQQVVRGDSAAYFCASSPRQGGIGELFFGEGSRLTVL.